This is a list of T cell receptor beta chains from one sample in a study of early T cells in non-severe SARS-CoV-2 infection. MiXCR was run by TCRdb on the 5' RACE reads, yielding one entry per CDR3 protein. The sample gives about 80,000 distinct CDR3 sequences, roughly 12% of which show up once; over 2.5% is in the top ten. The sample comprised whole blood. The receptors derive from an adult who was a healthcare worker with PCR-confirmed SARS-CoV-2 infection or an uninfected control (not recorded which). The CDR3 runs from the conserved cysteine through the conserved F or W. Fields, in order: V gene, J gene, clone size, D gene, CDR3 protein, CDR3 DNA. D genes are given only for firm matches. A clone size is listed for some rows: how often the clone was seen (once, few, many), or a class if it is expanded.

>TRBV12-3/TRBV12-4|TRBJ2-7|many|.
CASSNSGDSYEQYF
TGTGCCAGCAGCAACTCAGGGGACTCCTACGAGCAGTACTTC
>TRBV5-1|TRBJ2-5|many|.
CASSLVFRASAGETQYF
TGCGCCAGCAGCTTGGTTTTTCGGGCTAGCGCGGGAGAGACCCAGTACTTC
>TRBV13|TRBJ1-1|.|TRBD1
CASTKGTGNTEAFF
TGTGCCAGCACTAAGGGGACAGGTAACACTGAAGCTTTCTTT
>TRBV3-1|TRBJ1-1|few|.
CASSHRRDSVGAFF
TGTGCCAGCAGCCACCGCCGGGACTCAGTCGGAGCTTTCTTT
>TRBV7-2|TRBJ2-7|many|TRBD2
CASSPRRTSGSSYEQYF
TGTGCCAGCAGCCCCCGACGGACTAGCGGGAGCTCCTACGAGCAGTACTTC
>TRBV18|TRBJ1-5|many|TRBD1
CASSPTGGRDQPQHF
TGTGCCAGCTCACCGACAGGGGGACGGGATCAGCCCCAGCATTTT
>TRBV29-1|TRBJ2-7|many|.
CSVEAPGTYGTEQYF
TGCAGCGTTGAAGCCCCCGGGACCTATGGGACTGAGCAGTACTTC
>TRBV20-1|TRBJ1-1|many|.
CSATPNTEAFF
TGCAGTGCTACACCGAACACTGAAGCTTTCTTT
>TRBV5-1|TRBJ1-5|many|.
CASSLSGDQPQHF
TGCGCCAGCAGTCTGTCAGGGGATCAGCCCCAGCATTTT
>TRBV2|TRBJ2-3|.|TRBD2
CASHSSGVSTDTQYF
TGTGCCAGCCATTCTAGCGGAGTTAGCACAGATACGCAGTATTTT
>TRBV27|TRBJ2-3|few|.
CASSGQRATDTQYF
TGTGCCAGCAGTGGGCAGCGGGCCACAGATACGCAGTATTTT
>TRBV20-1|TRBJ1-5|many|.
CSAHPGNANQPQHF
TGCAGTGCACATCCGGGGAATGCCAATCAGCCCCAGCATTTT
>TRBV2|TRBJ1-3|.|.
CASSVLASSSGNTIYF
TGTGCCAGCAGTGTTCTTGCTTCAAGCTCTGGAAACACCATATATTTT
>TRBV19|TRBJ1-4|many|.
CASMGARTLTNEKLFF
TGTGCCAGTATGGGTGCAAGGACCCTTACAAATGAAAAACTGTTTTTT
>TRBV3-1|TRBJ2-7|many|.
CASSQDIREQYF
TGTGCCAGCAGCCAAGATATCCGCGAGCAGTACTTC
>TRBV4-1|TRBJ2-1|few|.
CASSQGSMYFEQFF
TGCGCCAGCAGCCAAGGCAGCATGTATTTTGAGCAGTTCTTC
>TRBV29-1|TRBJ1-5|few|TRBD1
CSVGQGFNQPQHF
TGCAGCGTTGGACAGGGCTTCAATCAGCCCCAGCATTTT
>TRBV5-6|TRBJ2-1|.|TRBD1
CASSLTGGMNNEQFF
TGTGCCAGCAGCTTGACAGGGGGCATGAACAATGAGCAGTTCTTC
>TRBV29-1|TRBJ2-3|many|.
CSVGVRLSTDTQYF
TGCAGCGTTGGAGTCCGCCTTAGCACAGATACGCAGTATTTT
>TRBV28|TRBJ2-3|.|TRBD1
CASIDRVGADTQYF
TGTGCCAGCATAGACAGGGTTGGGGCAGATACGCAGTATTTT
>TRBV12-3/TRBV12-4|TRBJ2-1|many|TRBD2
CASSPPIGLAGVYNEQFF
TGTGCCAGCAGTCCCCCGATTGGACTAGCGGGAGTTTACAATGAGCAGTTCTTC
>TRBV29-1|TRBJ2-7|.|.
CSVGDYRKKNYEQYF
TGCAGCGTTGGGGATTACAGGAAAAAAAACTACGAGCAGTACTTC
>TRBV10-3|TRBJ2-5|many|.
CAISEPRETQYF
TGTGCCATCAGTGAGCCGCGGGAGACCCAGTACTTC
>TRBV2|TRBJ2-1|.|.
CASTNSPYNEQFF
TGTGCCAGCACCAACTCTCCCTACAATGAGCAGTTCTTC
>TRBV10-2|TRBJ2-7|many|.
CASSEWKDTSSYEQYF
TGCGCCAGCAGTGAGTGGAAGGACACCAGCTCCTACGAGCAGTACTTC
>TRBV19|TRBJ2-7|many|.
CASGVSSYEQYF
TGTGCCAGCGGGGTTAGCTCCTACGAGCAGTACTTC
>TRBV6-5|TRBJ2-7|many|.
CASSHGGAGEQYF
TGTGCCAGCAGTCACGGAGGGGCGGGCGAGCAGTACTTC
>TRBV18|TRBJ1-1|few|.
CASSPAPKGNTEAFF
TGTGCCAGCTCACCGGCCCCGAAGGGAAACACTGAAGCTTTCTTT
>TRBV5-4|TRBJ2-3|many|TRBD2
CASSLDGGFTDTQYF
TGTGCCAGCAGCTTGGACGGGGGGTTCACAGATACGCAGTATTTT
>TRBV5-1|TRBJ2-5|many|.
CASSLGTDRQETQYF
TGCGCCAGCAGCTTGGGGACCGACAGGCAAGAGACCCAGTACTTC
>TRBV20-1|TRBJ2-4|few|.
CSASPTLRGAKNIQYF
TGCAGTGCTAGTCCCACCCTTCGGGGAGCCAAAAACATTCAGTACTTC
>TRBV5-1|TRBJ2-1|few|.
CASSLTRQGEQFF
TGCGCCAGCAGCTTGACTAGGCAGGGGGAGCAGTTCTTC
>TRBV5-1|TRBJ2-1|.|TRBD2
CASSSGLVVGNEQFF
TGCGCCAGCAGCTCGGGACTAGTAGTCGGGAATGAGCAGTTCTTC
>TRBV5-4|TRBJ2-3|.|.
CASSSTRSDTQYF
TGTGCCAGCAGCTCGACTCGCTCAGATACGCAGTATTTT
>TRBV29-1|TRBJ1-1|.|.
CSVLPWSSAFF
TGCAGCGTCCTTCCATGGTCTTCGGCTTTCTTT
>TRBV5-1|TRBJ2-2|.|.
CASSLRLELSPAGELFF
TGCGCCAGCAGCTTAAGGTTGGAGTTGTCTCCCGCCGGGGAGCTGTTTTTT
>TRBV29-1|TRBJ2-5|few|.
CSEGGARSSQETQYF
TGCAGCGAGGGAGGTGCACGCTCGTCCCAAGAGACCCAGTACTTC